A single T cell receptor (beta chain) is shown here with its context. The antigen is unknown. This sample stems from a study of CD8+ T cells in alopecia areata. Study findings and constraints: Many expanded lesional clones persisted in scalp and blood during tofacitinib.

Treatment: oral pan-JAK inhibitor, 5-10 mg twice daily. Reverse transcription of extracted RNA yielded cDNA, which provided the sequencing template. Generated by immunoSEQ multiplex PCR, the TCRdb table keeps only in-frame clones and is missing some. The sample carries fewer than 250,000 clones, more than 30% recorded once. This TCR was sampled from a human donor with alopecia areata. This sample comprised CD4+ T cells sorted from blood, obtained around week 31, from a patient treated with tofacitinib.

CDR3 in DNA: TGTGCCAGTAGTACACCTAGGAGCATCGATGAGCAGTTCTTC. Protein product: CASSTPRSIDEQFF. The V call is TRBV19, the J call TRBJ2-1; the D is unclear. Trimming removed 4 bases from V and 8 bases from J, with 15 bases in between. CDR3 size: 14 residues. Germline V gene lookup returns CDR1 LNHDA and CDR2 SQIVND (reference sequence).